These 20 T cell receptor beta chains were sequenced from one sample in a study of blood T cell repertoires in COVID-19. This table comes from immunoSEQ multiplex PCR, and its TCRdb copy is limited to in-frame clones, with some not included. The sample has 160,000 or so clones; 75% to 90% are singletons. The sequenced sample was peripheral blood. Source of these receptors: a woman aged 40-49 years with acute or convalescent COVID-19.

Regarding this clone: At one end the junction does not follow the germline gene, possibly because of a read error. The chain is built from TRBV2 and TRBJ2-6; possible D gene TRBD1, 6 bases. CDR1 SNHLY and CDR2 FYNNEI come from the germline V gene. This CDR3 comprises 16 residues. DNA for the CDR3: TGTGCCAGCACCCGATCTGGGGGCTCTGGAGCCAACGTCCTGACTTTC. It is translated as CASTRSGGSGANVLTF.

The rearrangement joins TRBV11-2 to TRBJ2-7; 7 nucleotides align to TRBD1. With 0 bases clipped from V and 3 bases from J, the junction kept 5 bases outside the gene matches. Germline lookup yields CDR1 SGHAT and CDR2 FQNNGV. The CDR3 length is 15 residues. This chain's CDR3 is CASSLDNPGGYEQYF. The DNA for the CDR3 is TGTGCCAGCAGCTTAGACAACCCAGGGGGCTACGAGCAGTACTTC.

The chain links TRBV9 to TRBJ1-1, with 8 nucleotides matching TRBD1. Per germline, CDR1 SGDLS and CDR2 YYNGEE. The CDR3 sequence is 15 residues long. The trim removed 3 bases at V and 4 bases at J, leaving 8 bases unmatched. DNA of the CDR3: TGTGCCAGCAGCGGATCGGGACAGGTTGGCACTGAAGCTTTCTTT. It codes for CASSGSGQVGTEAFF.

This clone is termed medium-sized. This sample includes further DNA sequences coding for the same CDR3. The chain recombines TRBV6-2 or TRBV6-3 with TRBJ2-7, with unresolved D. With 0 bases removed from V and 2 bases from J, the gap between germline ends came to 5 bases. The CDR3 contains 13 residues. Germline CDR1 reads MNHEY; CDR2 reads SVGEGT. In DNA form, the CDR3 reads TGTGCCAGCAGTTACTCCGGAGCCTACGAGCAGTACTTC. Its translation is CASSYSGAYEQYF.

The chain couples TRBV28 to TRBJ1-2; no definite D call. Trimming removed 3 bases from V and 2 bases from J, with 7 bases in between. Germline-derived CDR1 and CDR2 are MDHEN and SYDVKM. CDR3 length: 13 residues. DNA of the CDR3: TGTGCCAGCAGTTTGGGCAGCAACTATGGCTACACCTTC. This translates into CASSLGSNYGYTF.

This sequence joins TRBV18 and TRBJ1-2; perhaps TRBD1 as D (6 bases). The V gene lost 5 bases and the J gene lost 2 bases, with 12 bases spanning the gap. From germline, CDR1 is KGHSH and CDR2 LQKENI. The CDR3 sequence is 14 residues long. For the CDR3, the DNA is TGTGCCAGCTCAAATTCAACAGGGAACTATGGCTACACCTTC. As protein: CASSNSTGNYGYTF.

This sequence joins TRBV5-6 and TRBJ2-1; possibly TRBD2 for D (5 bases). Trimming removed 0 bases at V and 0 bases at J, with 10 bases between. The CDR3 is made up of 16 amino acids. In germline, CDR1 is SGHDT, CDR2 YYEEEE. CDR3 amino acids: CASSLVAAGSYNEQFF. CDR3 nucleotides: TGTGCCAGCAGCTTGGTTGCGGCGGGCTCCTACAATGAGCAGTTCTTC.

V is TRBV4-2 and J is TRBJ1-1; no clear D gene. CDR3 length: 15 amino acids. Germline V gene sequence: CDR1 LGHNA, CDR2 YNFKEQ. Trimming pared 0 bases from V and 0 bases from J, leaving 8 bases between. CDR3 loop: CASSQELRMNTEAFF. The CDR3 DNA reads TGTGCCAGCAGCCAAGAACTACGTATGAACACTGAAGCTTTCTTT.

The J gene is TRBJ2-7, the V gene TRBV27, with D maybe TRBD2 (6 bases). The V end lost 4 bases, the J end lost 4 bases, and 14 bases lay between the germline ends. From germline, CDR1 is MNHEY and CDR2 SMNVEV (reference sequence). The CDR3 consists of 14 residues. Here the CDR3 DNA reads TGTGCCAGCAGTTACCGGGGGTGGGGATACGAGCAGTACTTC. This codes for CASSYRGWGYEQYF.

The chain uses TRBV30 and TRBJ2-7; TRBD1 agrees at 9 bases. After removal of 2 bases from V and 0 bases from J, the junction contained 5 bases not matched to a gene. CDR1 is GTSNPN, CDR2 SVGIG, per germline (reference sequence). The CDR3 covers 15 residues. DNA of the CDR3: TGTGCCTGGAGTCCCGCGGACAGGGGCTCCTACGAGCAGTACTTC. It codes for CAWSPADRGSYEQYF.

V usage is TRBV9 and J usage is TRBJ2-1; 9 bases match TRBD2. This CDR3 is 15 amino acids long. The V and J ends lost 3 bases and 4 bases, in that order; junction bases with no gene match: 5. Germline CDR1 SGDLS, CDR2 YYNGEE. The CDR3 DNA is TGTGCCAGCAGCGAGGGACTAGCTAGTTACAATGAGCAGTTCTTC. It encodes CASSEGLASYNEQFF.

To note about this clone: The same CDR3 also results from other DNA sequences found in this sample. The gene calls are TRBV5-4 and TRBJ1-2; TRBD1 might be the D (6 bases). This CDR3 is built from 13 residues. Trimming left V 4 bases short and J 2 bases short, with 9 bases between. CDR1 and CDR2 from the germline V gene are SGHNT and YYREEE (reference sequence). CDR3 sequence reads: CASSLDSNYGYTF. CDR3 sequence (DNA): TGTGCCAGCAGCCTGGACAGCAACTATGGCTACACCTTC.

The CDR3 bases are TGTGCCAGCAGTTTATCGGCGGGGTCCTACGAGCAGTACTTC. It is translated as CASSLSAGSYEQYF. The V gene is TRBV27, the J gene TRBJ2-7, with TRBD2 as a possible D gene (6 bases). The CDR3 has 14 residues. Trimming stripped 0 bases from V and 1 base from J, with 7 bases between. From germline, CDR1 is MNHEY and CDR2 SMNVEV (reference sequence).

Only one count was recorded for this clone. The chain couples TRBV19 to TRBJ1-2; D is unresolved. Trimming removed 4 bases at V and 4 bases at J, with 16 bases between. Germline CDR1 is LNHDA and CDR2 is SQIVND (reference sequence). This CDR3 is built from 15 residues. The CDR3 bases are TGTGCCAGTAGTACCGGCGGAGTACTGGGCTATGGCTACACCTTC. Its protein product is CASSTGGVLGYGYTF.

This chain joins TRBV10-3 and TRBJ2-1, with TRBD2 identical over 12 bases. V shed 7 bases, J shed 6 bases, and the junction held 10 bases outside the gene matches. Germline V gene lookup returns CDR1 ENHRY and CDR2 SYGVKD. The CDR3 runs 16 residues. In DNA, the CDR3 is TGTGCCATCACCCCGGCTAGCGGGGGGGGAAGCAATGAGCAGTTCTTC. Its protein is CAITPASGGGSNEQFF.

The V call is TRBV7-9, the J call TRBJ2-7; the match to TRBD2 covers 12 bases. J gave up 4 bases and V 5 bases, and 6 bases lay outside the gene matches. CDR3 length equals 15 residues. CDR1 is SEHNR, CDR2 FQNEAQ, per germline (reference sequence). The CDR3 here is CASSVSGTSGYEQYF. CDR3 bases: TGTGCCAGCAGCGTCTCCGGGACTAGCGGGTACGAGCAGTACTTC.

This clone occurred a few times. This chain uses TRBV9 with TRBJ2-3; D might be TRBD1 (6 bases). Germline CDR1 SGDLS, CDR2 YYNGEE. The CDR3 extends over 16 amino acids. The V gene lost 0 bases and the J gene lost 0 bases, with 11 bases spanning the gap. The CDR3 DNA follows: TGTGCCAGCAGCGTAGCAGGGGCCTTTAGCACAGATACGCAGTATTTT. Translating it yields CASSVAGAFSTDTQYF.

The V and J genes are TRBV5-1 and TRBJ2-1; 8 nucleotides line up with TRBD2. There are 19 residues in the CDR3. The junction had 21 bases not matched to a gene; V was cut back by 4 bases and J by 6 bases. Germline V CDR1 and CDR2: SGHRS, YFSETQ. The CDR3 protein is CASSAPPRERGGLGNEQFF. In nucleotides, the CDR3 is TGCGCCAGCAGCGCACCCCCGCGTGAACGGGGGGGCCTCGGCAATGAGCAGTTCTTC.

This chain uses TRBV6-5 with TRBJ1-1; D is undetermined. V gave up 8 bases and J gave up 0 bases, with 10 bases separating them. The CDR3 extends over 13 amino acids. Germline CDR1 MNHEY, CDR2 SVGAGI. The CDR3 coding sequence is TGTGCCAGCTCGCGTTTCATGAACACTGAAGCTTTCTTT. Protein: CASSRFMNTEAFF.

The chain has TRBV5-1 and TRBJ2-3; 11 nucleotides line up with TRBD2. The CDR3 length is 14 residues. V shed 3 bases and J 4 bases; nucleotides not matched to a gene: 1. The germline gives CDR1 SGHRS, CDR2 YFSETQ. The CDR3 region is CASSSSGGSDTQYF. As DNA, the CDR3 is TGCGCCAGCAGCTCTAGCGGGGGGTCAGATACGCAGTATTTT.